This T cell receptor (beta chain) was captured in a study of early T cells in non-severe SARS-CoV-2 infection (dated by TCRdb to the early 2020s). For the wider study: Because TCR sequencing was done on bulk RNA from unsorted whole blood, the alpha and beta chains could not be paired. Results the study describes overall, beyond this receptor: VDJdb matching was skewed toward anti-spike CD8 responses and likely underestimated virus-specific expansions, missing private and CD4 specificities.

Preparation of the library involved 5' RACE. The data were produced on a NextSeq 500. To correct for sequencing error and PCR bias, the TCR library protocol tagged individual cDNA molecules with unique molecular identifiers. Sequencing covered both TCR alpha and beta chains, and within each sample the abundances of alpha and beta sequences were tightly co-correlated. In the original analysis: Decombinator V4 was used to perform V gene, J gene and CDR3 annotation of TCR sequences. TCRs were defined as expanded if a significant change between any two time points was detected under a Poisson model with p below 0.0001. TCR abundances were normalised to the total number of TCRs sequenced in each sample and reported as counts per million. TRAV1-2 paired with TRAJ12, TRAJ20 or TRAJ33 defined MAIT TCRs, while TRAV10 paired with TRAJ18 defined iNKT TCRs. VDJdb, accessed 1 November 2021, was searched for CMV, EBV and SARS-CoV-2 annotated TCRs, with TCRs annotated for multiple antigens excluded. The public reads were run again by TCRdb, first through fastp at Q25 and then through MiXCR, and only productive beta chains were kept. Each CDR3 protein appears once, grouped with its most common genes and DNA. The authors' filters were not applied to this entry. Across this sample there are roughly 34,000 distinct CDR3 sequences, with 4.7% seen only once. The ten largest clones represent over 6.5% of the sample.

From the cysteine through the phenylalanine, the CDR3 covers 14 amino acids. CDR3 DNA only is kept here, 42 bases in frame from base 1. The CDR1 and CDR2 encoded by the germline V gene are MNHEY and SVGAGI. Between the V and J ends, shortened by 4 bases and 2 bases respectively, the junction contains 9 bases. A case-control design nested within a healthcare worker cohort in London, UK, was used, with weekly nasopharyngeal swab PCR tests and blood sampling performed. Between 23 and 31 March 2020, the week of the UK lockdown, healthcare workers were enrolled and then followed up weekly for as long as 16 weeks. Many counts were recorded for this clonotype. The antigen it recognizes is unknown. Base qualities are missing; no much larger clone stands one base away.

The sequence derives from an adult who was a healthcare worker with PCR-confirmed SARS-CoV-2 infection or an uninfected control (not recorded which). The V and J genes are TRBV6-5 and TRBJ1-5, with no confident D gene call. The sequencing input was whole blood. CDR3 sequence: CASSLNVGNQPQHF. The bases read TGTGCCAGCAGTTTAAACGTTGGCAATCAGCCCCAGCATTTT.